This entry lists 8 T cell receptor beta chains sequenced from one sample in a study of blood T cell repertoires in COVID-19. Sequencing used immunoSEQ multiplex PCR; TCRdb keeps in-frame clones, though not all of them. The repertoire holds some 120,000 clones, with approximately 85% as singletons. Sequencing was done on a sample of peripheral blood. These receptors were taken from a human donor in a cohort sampled during active COVID-19.

The V call is TRBV19, the J call TRBJ1-1; the D is unclear. CDR3 length: 14 residues. CDR1 and CDR2 (germline): LNHDA, SQIVND (reference sequence). V was clipped by 3 bases and J by 1 base, with 9 bases between them. The CDR3 DNA follows: TGTGCCAGTAGTATTAAGGCGGCGAACACTGAAGCTTTCTTT. Protein product: CASSIKAANTEAFF.

This chain joins TRBV30 and TRBJ1-1, with D perhaps TRBD1 (5 bases). V gave up 0 bases and J gave up 4 bases, with 9 bases separating them. CDR3 size: 13 residues. Germline V gives CDR1 GTSNPN, CDR2 SVGIG (reference sequence). CDR3 amino acids: CAWSVVRGTEAFF. Here the CDR3 DNA reads TGTGCCTGGAGTGTGGTAAGGGGCACTGAAGCTTTCTTT.

V and J are TRBV2 and TRBJ1-5; the D gene is possibly TRBD1 (5 bases). Trimming pared 2 bases from V and 6 bases from J, leaving 17 bases between. This CDR3 has 16 amino acids. The germline V gene has CDR1 SNHLY and CDR2 FYNNEI. The CDR3 is CASSESGSRGTQPQHF. The DNA of the CDR3 is TGTGCCAGCAGTGAAAGTGGGTCGCGGGGGACTCAGCCCCAGCATTTT. Drawing the rest from reference TRBV2 and TRBJ1-5, the complete variable domain is EPEVTQTPSHQVTQMGQEVILRCVPISNHLYFYWYRQILGQKVEFLVSFYNNEISEKSEIFDDQFSVERPDGSNFTLKIRSTKLEDSAMYFCASSESGSRGTQPQHFGDGTRLSIL.

This clone has only a few counts. The chain recombines TRBV19 with TRBJ1-2, with 7 positions matching TRBD1. Germline CDR1 and CDR2: LNHDA and SQIVND (reference sequence). CDR3 length: 15 residues. Trimming at V came to 3 bases and at J to 2 bases, leaving 6 bases not matched to a gene. The CDR3 here is CASSIGGRGNYGYTF. For the CDR3, the DNA is TGTGCCAGTAGTATTGGAGGCAGGGGGAACTATGGCTACACCTTC.

The chain combines TRBV12-5 with TRBJ2-1; D not certain. The CDR3 spans 13 residues. Germline loops: CDR1 LGHNT, CDR2 FRNRAP. Trimming stripped 6 bases from V and 5 bases from J, with 11 bases between. Here the CDR3 reads CASGQSRDNEQFF. CDR3 DNA sequence: TGTGCTAGTGGCCAAAGTCGGGACAATGAGCAGTTCTTC.

V and J are TRBV7-2 and TRBJ1-2, with D possibly TRBD1 on 6 matching bases. The V gene's germline CDR1 is SGHTA and CDR2 FQGNSA. Trimming pared 0 bases from V and 5 bases from J, leaving 10 bases between. CDR3 length equals 14 residues. CDR3: CASSLARGAYGYTF. The DNA of the CDR3 is TGTGCCAGCAGCTTAGCGCGGGGGGCATATGGCTACACCTTC.

The chain employs TRBV2 and TRBJ2-5; D perhaps matches TRBD2 (6 bases). Germline V gives CDR1 SNHLY, CDR2 FYNNEI. CDR3 size: 14 residues. The germline V and J ends were trimmed by 3 bases and 4 bases, with 12 bases remaining between them. CDR3 nucleotides: TGTGCCAGCAGTGACGGGGGTACGGCAGAGACCCAGTACTTC. It translates to CASSDGGTAETQYF.

The CDR3 spells CASSLSILHGNNEKLFF. DNA for the CDR3: TGCGCCAGCAGCTTGTCGATTCTGCACGGGAATAATGAAAAACTGTTTTTT. J is TRBJ1-4 and V is TRBV5-1; no reliable D call. The CDR3 covers 17 residues. CDR1 is SGHRS, CDR2 YFSETQ, per germline. Trimming stripped 1 base from V and 4 bases from J, with 17 bases between. Supplemented by reference TRBV5-1 and TRBJ1-4, the full variable domain reads KAGVTQTPRYLIKTRGQQVTLSCSPISGHRSVSWYQQTPGQGLQFLFEYFSETQRNKGNFPGRFSGRQFSNSRSEMNVSTLELGDSALYLCASSLSILHGNNEKLFFGSGTQLSVL.